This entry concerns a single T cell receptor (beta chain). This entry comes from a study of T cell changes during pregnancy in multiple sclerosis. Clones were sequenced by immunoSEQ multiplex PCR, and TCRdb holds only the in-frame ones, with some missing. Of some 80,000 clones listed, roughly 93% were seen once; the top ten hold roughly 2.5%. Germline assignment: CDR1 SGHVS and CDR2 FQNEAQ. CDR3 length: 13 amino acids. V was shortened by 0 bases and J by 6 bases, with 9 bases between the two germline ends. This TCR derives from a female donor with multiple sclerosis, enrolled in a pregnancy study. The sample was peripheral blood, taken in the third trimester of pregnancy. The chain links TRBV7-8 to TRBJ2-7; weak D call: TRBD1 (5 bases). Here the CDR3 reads CASSLANRPEQYF. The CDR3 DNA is TGTGCCAGCAGCTTAGCGAACAGGCCCGAGCAGTACTTC.